The 27 T cell receptor beta chains below were found in one sample sequenced in a study of T cell responses to AZD1222 COVID-19 vaccine. The protocol was immunoSEQ multiplex PCR, while the TCRdb copy is restricted to in-frame clones and leaves out a portion. The data contain some 170,000 clones, approximately 90% of them seen just once; the ten biggest clones take up about 4.3%. Material: peripheral blood, obtained 28 days after the second dose of the MenACWY control vaccine. These receptors were obtained from an adult who received the MenACWY meningococcal vaccine as a control.

This chain connects TRBV7-8 to TRBJ1-1; D uncertain. CDR3 length: 14 amino acids. V lost 1 base and J lost 1, with 7 bases in between. The V gene's germline CDR1 is SGHVS and CDR2 FQNEAQ. CDR3 protein: CASSLVATNTEAFF. CDR3 DNA sequence: TGTGCCAGCAGCTTAGTGGCGACGAACACTGAAGCTTTCTTT.

The J gene is TRBJ1-3, the V gene TRBV5-4, with D unresolved. The CDR3 loop spans 19 amino acids. Germline V lookup: CDR1 SGHNT, CDR2 YYREEE (reference sequence). The ends were cut back, 0 bases at V and 0 bases at J, with 19 bases in the middle. CDR3 amino acids: CASSLDPGWTDDSGNTIYF. As DNA, the CDR3 is TGTGCCAGCAGCTTGGATCCGGGGTGGACGGACGACTCTGGAAACACCATATATTTT.

The chain joins TRBV6-5 to TRBJ2-2; maybe TRBD1 (6 bases). The CDR3 extends over 15 amino acids. Germline V gene lookup returns CDR1 MNHEY and CDR2 SVGAGI. V was clipped by 6 bases and J by 1 base, with 12 bases between them. The CDR3 is CASRVTGGNTGELFF. The CDR3 coding sequence is TGTGCCAGCAGAGTGACAGGAGGGAACACCGGGGAGCTGTTTTTT.

This rearrangement joins TRBV6-4 to TRBJ1-6; D is perhaps TRBD1 (5 bases). Germline V gene lookup returns CDR1 MRHNA and CDR2 SNTAGT. CDR3 length: 15 residues. Trimming stripped 3 bases from V and 7 bases from J, with 13 bases between. DNA for the CDR3: TGTGCCAGCAGTGAGCGCCTTCGGGGGAATTCACCCCTCCACTTT. Its translation is CASSERLRGNSPLHF.

The rearrangement joins TRBV6-5 to TRBJ2-3, with TRBD1 matching over 7 bases. Germline CDR1 and CDR2: MNHEY and SVGAGI. Trimming removed 6 bases from V and 2 bases from J; junction bases left unmatched: 5. This CDR3 contains 14 residues. The CDR3 DNA reads TGTGCCAGCAGCACAGGGGTCCACACAGATACGCAGTATTTT. Translated, it gives CASSTGVHTDTQYF.

The V and J genes are TRBV9 and TRBJ2-7; D might be TRBD1 or TRBD2, each matching 5 bases. The CDR3 covers 15 residues. Germline V CDR1 and CDR2: SGDLS, YYNGEE. Trimming cost V 0 bases and J 4 bases, with 14 bases left between them. This CDR3 is CASSVGQGEWYEQYF. CDR3 coding DNA: TGTGCCAGCAGCGTAGGCCAGGGAGAGTGGTACGAGCAGTACTTC.

CDR3 sequence reads: CAWGGQTEAFF. The DNA for the CDR3 is TGTGCCTGGGGGGGACAGACTGAAGCTTTCTTT. This chain connects TRBV30 to TRBJ1-1; 7 bases match TRBD1. V lost 5 bases to trimming and J lost 5 bases; unmatched junction nucleotides: 2. This CDR3 contains 11 residues. From germline, CDR1 is GTSNPN and CDR2 SVGIG (reference sequence).

This chain links TRBV28 with TRBJ2-1; D uncertain. Trimming took off 5 bases at V and 0 bases at J, with 23 bases between the two ends. The CDR3 is 19 amino acids. Germline CDR1 is MDHEN and CDR2 is SYDVKM. The CDR3 here is CASSLRNLLIMSSYNEQFF. CDR3 nucleotide sequence: TGTGCCAGCAGTCTTCGCAATTTACTTATAATGAGCTCCTACAATGAGCAGTTCTTC.

This clone showed up just once. V and J are TRBV18 and TRBJ2-4; a possible D gene is TRBD2 (5 bases). The CDR3 has 15 residues. The V end was cut by 3 bases, the J end by 0 bases, with 9 bases between. Per germline, CDR1 KGHSH and CDR2 LQKENI. The CDR3 protein is CASSPVGLAKNIQYF. In nucleotides, the CDR3 is TGTGCCAGCTCACCGGTCGGACTAGCCAAAAACATTCAGTACTTC.

The J gene is TRBJ2-7, the V gene TRBV7-9; no firm D call. The CDR3 loop spans 14 amino acids. Trimming took 2 bases from V and 3 from J, leaving 11 bases between them. Germline-derived CDR1 and CDR2 are SEHNR and FQNEAQ (reference sequence). CDR3 sequence reads: CASSLLSLHYEQYF. CDR3 coding DNA: TGTGCCAGCAGCTTACTTTCACTCCACTACGAGCAGTACTTC.

V usage is TRBV28 and J usage is TRBJ2-6; D possibly corresponds to TRBD1 (6 bases). Deletions cut 4 bases from V and 4 bases from J, with 17 bases between. The CDR3 covers 17 residues. Per the germline V gene, CDR1 is MDHEN and CDR2 is SYDVKM. In DNA, the CDR3 is TGTGCCAGCAGTTCGGCAGGGGATATCCTCGGGGCCAACGTCCTGACTTTC. The encoded protein is CASSSAGDILGANVLTF.

V and J are TRBV28 and TRBJ2-5; 12 bases align to TRBD2. Germline CDR1 reads MDHEN; CDR2 reads SYDVKM. J was trimmed by 4 bases and V by 5 bases; bases with no gene match: 2. The CDR3 consists of 14 residues. The chain's CDR3 is CASSPTSGRETQYF. DNA of the CDR3: TGTGCCAGCAGTCCGACTAGCGGGAGAGAGACCCAGTACTTC.

The rearrangement joins TRBV7-2 to TRBJ2-7, with TRBD1 identical over 9 bases. This CDR3 is built from 14 residues. V lost 4 bases, J lost 10 bases, and 11 bases stayed unmatched. Germline V gene lookup returns CDR1 SGHTA and CDR2 FQGNSA. CDR3 sequence reads: CASSSRDREGVQYF. The CDR3 region has the DNA TGTGCCAGCAGCTCTCGGGACAGGGAGGGGGTACAGTACTTC.

V is TRBV28 and J is TRBJ2-2; D is uncertain. This CDR3 has 12 amino acids. V was cut by 6 bases and J by 5 bases, with 7 bases left in between. Germline-derived CDR1 and CDR2 are MDHEN and SYDVKM. The CDR3 region is CASRGNTGELFF. The CDR3, as DNA: TGTGCCAGCAGAGGAAATACCGGGGAGCTGTTTTTT.

This clone appeared once. V usage is TRBV5-6 and J usage is TRBJ2-7, with 8 nucleotides matching TRBD1. The CDR3 is made up of 14 amino acids. Germline trimming cut 3 bases from V and 6 bases from J; bases unmatched to any gene: 8. Per the germline V gene, CDR1 is SGHDT and CDR2 is YYEEEE. The CDR3 reads CASSSRGPPLEQYF. The CDR3 DNA reads TGTGCCAGCAGCTCCAGGGGGCCCCCCCTCGAGCAGTACTTC.

The chain combines TRBV19 with TRBJ1-3; no reliable D call. With 6 bases removed from V and 0 bases from J, the gap between germline ends came to 9 bases. Germline V gene lookup returns CDR1 LNHDA and CDR2 SQIVND (reference sequence). The CDR3 is made up of 14 amino acids. The CDR3 DNA reads TGTGCCAGTAGCCAGCGACGCTCTGGAAACACCATATATTTT. It is translated as CASSQRRSGNTIYF.

This chain links TRBV6-5 with TRBJ2-7; D may correspond to TRBD1 or TRBD2 (5 bases each). The CDR3 runs 14 residues. Per the germline V gene, CDR1 is MNHEY and CDR2 is SVGAGI. Trimming took 7 bases from V and 0 from J, leaving 13 bases between them. The CDR3 reads CASTGTASSYEQYF. The CDR3 coding sequence is TGTGCCAGCACCGGGACGGCAAGCTCCTACGAGCAGTACTTC.

With regard to this clone: The same CDR3 can be traced to other DNA sequences in this sample. The genes are TRBV5-4 and TRBJ2-3; D gene ambiguous. The V end lost 1 base, the J end lost 1 base, and 4 bases lay between the germline ends. The CDR3 runs 13 residues. CDR1 and CDR2 from the germline V gene are SGHNT and YYREEE (reference sequence). The CDR3 DNA follows: TGTGCCAGCAGCTTGCAGGGCACAGATACGCAGTATTTT. Its protein is CASSLQGTDTQYF.

V usage is TRBV24-1 and J usage is TRBJ2-7, with D perhaps matching TRBD2 (5 bases). The CDR3 is 17 residues long. The V end lost 9 bases, the J end lost 4 bases, and 27 bases lay between the germline ends. The germline gives CDR1 KGHDR, CDR2 SFDVKD. The CDR3 DNA is TGTGCCACCGCGGGTTCACGGACCGACCCTCGACCTTACGAGCAGTACTTC. This translates into CATAGSRTDPRPYEQYF.

The rearrangement uses TRBV7-2 and TRBJ1-5; D is unresolved. V lost 6 bases to trimming and J lost 4 bases, with 10 bases between them. Per germline, CDR1 SGHTA and CDR2 FQGNSA. The CDR3 covers 13 residues. The CDR3 loop reads CASSRSPNQPQHF. The CDR3 DNA is TGTGCCAGCAGTAGAAGTCCTAATCAGCCCCAGCATTTT.

V is TRBV28 and J is TRBJ1-4; D is unresolved. Germline V gene lookup returns CDR1 MDHEN and CDR2 SYDVKM. The V and J ends lost 6 bases and 7 bases respectively, with 12 bases between them. The CDR3 runs 13 residues. CDR3 residues: CASSESPFEKLFF. Written as DNA, the CDR3 is TGTGCCAGCAGCGAAAGTCCTTTTGAAAAACTGTTTTTT.

The table lists this clone with a count of one. The chain joins TRBV28 to TRBJ2-7, with D perhaps matching TRBD2 (5 bases). Germline V CDR1 and CDR2: MDHEN, SYDVKM. Trimming removed 5 bases at V and 0 bases at J, with 14 bases between. The CDR3 covers 15 residues. Here the CDR3 reads CASSSAEASSYEQYF. CDR3 DNA sequence: TGTGCCAGCAGTAGTGCGGAGGCGAGCTCCTACGAGCAGTACTTC.

J is TRBJ1-3 and V is TRBV6-4; D may be TRBD1 (6 bases). Looked up from germline, CDR1 is MRHNA and CDR2 is SNTAGT. V was trimmed by 11 bases and J by 0 bases, leaving 26 bases between them. This CDR3 has 18 residues. The CDR3 region has the DNA TGTGCCCAGGGCGGGTTAGGGGGGCGGATTTTCTCTGGAAACACCATATATTTT. Its translation: CAQGGLGGRIFSGNTIYF.

The count of this clone is one. The chain has TRBV4-3 and TRBJ2-7, with D perhaps matching TRBD1 (6 bases). Deletions cut 0 bases from V and 4 bases from J, with 19 bases between. Germline V gives CDR1 LGHNA, CDR2 YSLEER. CDR3 length: 17 residues. The CDR3 DNA is TGCGCCAGCAGCCAAGATAGAAACAGGGCCGTCTTATACGAGCAGTACTTC. It specifies CASSQDRNRAVLYEQYF.

The chain joins TRBV15 to TRBJ2-1; perhaps TRBD2 as D (6 bases). Germline V gene lookup returns CDR1 LNHNV and CDR2 YYDKDF (reference sequence). The CDR3 has 13 amino acids. V was shortened by 1 base and J by 10 bases, with 11 bases between the two germline ends. CDR3 bases: TGTGCCACCAGCAGAGGACTAGTTGCCGAGCAGTTCTTC. This encodes CATSRGLVAEQFF.

V gene TRBV9 combines with J gene TRBJ2-1, with 9 bases lining up with TRBD2. J was trimmed by 10 bases and V by 3 bases; bases with no gene match: 5. CDR3 size: 13 residues. Looked up from germline, CDR1 is SGDLS and CDR2 is YYNGEE. CDR3 in amino acids: CASSGAGGLEQFF. The CDR3 region has the DNA TGTGCCAGCAGCGGAGCGGGGGGACTAGAGCAGTTCTTC.

In this sample, this clone turned up once. The chain has TRBV9 and TRBJ2-2; perhaps TRBD2 as D (6 bases). Germline values: CDR1 SGDLS, CDR2 YYNGEE. The CDR3 has 16 amino acids. Trimming pared 1 base from V and 3 bases from J, leaving 13 bases between. Here the CDR3 reads CASSVYAGYDTGELFF. The CDR3 DNA follows: TGTGCCAGCAGCGTATACGCGGGGTACGACACCGGGGAGCTGTTTTTT. The variable domain in full, completed from reference TRBV9 and TRBJ2-2, reads DSGVTQTPKHLITATGQRVTLRCSPRSGDLSVYWYQQSLDQGLQFLIQYYNGEERAKGNILERFSAQQFPDLHSELNLSSLELGDSALYFCASSVYAGYDTGELFFGEGSRLTVL.